This T cell receptor (beta chain) originates from a study of siplizumab effects on memory and regulatory T cells. Study-wide results and caveats: Greater diversity than memory cells seemed evident in naive T cells, which also appeared to be major alloresponse contributors. Few alloreactive clones mapped to unstimulated subsets. The drug siplizumab significantly decreased the alloreactive sequences that could be traced to unstimulated CD4+ memory cells. Mappable alloreactive CD4+ clones came from Treg cells around 65% of the time on average with siplizumab, against under 30% in controls.

In germline, CDR1 is SNHLY, CDR2 FYNNEI. With V trimmed by 6 bases and J by 2 bases, 7 bases remained unmatched. The CDR3 consists of 16 residues. The data were produced by immunoSEQ multiplex PCR, yet TCRdb's version contains in-frame clones alone and is incomplete. The sample includes fewer than 80,000 clones, roughly 93% of them seen just once. As to this clone: No antigen is known for it.

Material: CD8+ T cells sorted from blood. The chain is built from TRBV2 and TRBJ2-3; 11 bases match TRBD2. The sequence was collected from a human donor in good health. The CDR3 loop is CASRPLAGDPTDTQYF. The CDR3 bases are TGTGCCAGCAGACCACTAGCGGGGGACCCCACAGATACGCAGTATTTT.